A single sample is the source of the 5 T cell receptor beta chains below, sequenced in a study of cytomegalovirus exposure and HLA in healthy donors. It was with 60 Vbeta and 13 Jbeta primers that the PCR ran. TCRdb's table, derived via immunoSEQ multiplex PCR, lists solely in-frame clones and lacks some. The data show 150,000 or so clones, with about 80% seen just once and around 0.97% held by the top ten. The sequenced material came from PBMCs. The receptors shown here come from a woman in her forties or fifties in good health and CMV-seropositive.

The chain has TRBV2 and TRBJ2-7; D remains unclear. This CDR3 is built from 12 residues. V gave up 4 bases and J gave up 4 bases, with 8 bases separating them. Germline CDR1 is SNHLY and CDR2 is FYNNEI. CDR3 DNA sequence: TGTGCCAGCAGTGGTCGGAGATACGAGCAGTACTTC. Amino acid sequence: CASSGRRYEQYF.

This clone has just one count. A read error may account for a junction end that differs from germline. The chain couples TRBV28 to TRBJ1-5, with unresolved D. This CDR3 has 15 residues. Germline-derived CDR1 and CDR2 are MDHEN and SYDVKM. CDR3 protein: CASSSDTSRNRPQHF. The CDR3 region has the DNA TGTGCCAGCAGTTCAGACACGAGCAGGAATCGGCCCCAGCATTTT.

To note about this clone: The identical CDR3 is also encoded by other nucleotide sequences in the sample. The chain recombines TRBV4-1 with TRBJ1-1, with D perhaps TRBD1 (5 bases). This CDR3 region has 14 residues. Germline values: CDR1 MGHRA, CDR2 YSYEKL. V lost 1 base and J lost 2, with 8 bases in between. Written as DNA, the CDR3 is TGCGCCAGCAGCCAAGGACAGCTCAACACTGAAGCTTTCTTT. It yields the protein CASSQGQLNTEAFF.

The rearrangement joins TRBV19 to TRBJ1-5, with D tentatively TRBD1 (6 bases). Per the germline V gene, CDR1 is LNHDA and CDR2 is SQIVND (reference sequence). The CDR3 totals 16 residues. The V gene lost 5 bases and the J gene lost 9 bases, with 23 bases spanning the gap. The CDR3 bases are TGTGCCAGTAGTCTGCAGGGGACCGCGGACTTCTCGCCCCAGCATTTT. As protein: CASSLQGTADFSPQHF.

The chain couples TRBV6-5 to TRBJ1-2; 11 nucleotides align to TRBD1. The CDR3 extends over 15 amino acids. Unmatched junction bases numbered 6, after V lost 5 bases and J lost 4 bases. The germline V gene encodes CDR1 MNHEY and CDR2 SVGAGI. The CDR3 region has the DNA TGTGCCAGCAGTCGAGGACAGGGGGCTGGCTATGGCTACACCTTC. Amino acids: CASSRGQGAGYGYTF.